What follows are 12 T cell receptor beta chains derived from one specimen sequenced in a study of shared clonotypes between healthy human individuals. Generated by immunoSEQ multiplex PCR, the TCRdb table keeps only in-frame clones and is missing some. The sample has about 460,000 clones, more than 70% seen once; the top ten hold more than 10%. Sequenced material: PBMCs. These receptors were taken from a woman between 40 and 50 years old in good health. Some clones in this sample may be carry-over from other donors' samples.

The chain has TRBV7-6 and TRBJ2-7; either TRBD1 or TRBD2 may fit D (6 bases each). The V gene lost 4 bases and the J gene lost 5 bases, with 15 bases spanning the gap. The CDR3 totals 14 residues. Germline CDR1 is SGHVS and CDR2 is FNYEAQ. The DNA for the CDR3 is TGTGCCAGCAGCTCAGGAGGGGGGCCGGACGAGCAGTACTTC. Translation: CASSSGGGPDEQYF.

The chain is built from TRBV11-2 and TRBJ2-1, with 7 positions matching TRBD2. This CDR3 spans 14 amino acids. The germline gives CDR1 SGHAT, CDR2 FQNNGV. After removal of 1 base from V and 5 bases from J, the junction contained 2 bases not matched to a gene. The CDR3: CASSLAGGDNEQFF. For the CDR3, the DNA is TGTGCCAGCAGCTTAGCGGGAGGCGACAATGAGCAGTTCTTC. Supplemented by reference TRBV11-2 and TRBJ2-1, the full variable domain reads EAGVAQSPRYKIIEKRQSVAFWCNPISGHATLYWYQQILGQGPKLLIQFQNNGVVDDSQLPKDRFSAERLKGVDSTLKIQPAKLEDSAVYLCASSLAGGDNEQFFGPGTRLTVL.

This sequence joins TRBV5-1 and TRBJ2-5, with D perhaps TRBD1 (5 bases). The V end was cut by 1 base, the J end by 1 base, with 8 bases between. The CDR3 extends over 14 amino acids. CDR1 is SGHRS and CDR2 is YFSETQ in the germline V gene. CDR3 nucleotides: TGCGCCAGCAGCTTGACAGGCATCCAAGAGACCCAGTACTTC. This codes for CASSLTGIQETQYF.

This CDR3 is CASSLFQETQYF. The CDR3 DNA is TGCGCCAGCAGCTTGTTTCAAGAGACCCAGTACTTC. The chain combines TRBV5-1 with TRBJ2-5; D not certain. Germline CDR1 is SGHRS and CDR2 is YFSETQ. The length of the CDR3 is 12 residues. V lost 1 base and J 2 bases, leaving 3 bases between the germline ends.

The J gene is TRBJ2-7, the V gene TRBV4-1, with 7 bases that match TRBD1. Germline V gene lookup returns CDR1 MGHRA and CDR2 YSYEKL. The CDR3 consists of 14 residues. J lost 2 bases, V lost 1 base, and 2 bases had no gene match. The CDR3 DNA follows: TGCGCCAGCAGCCAAGGGGACAGACCCTACGAGCAGTACTTC. It specifies CASSQGDRPYEQYF.

CDR3 DNA: TGTGCCAGCTCCCCCGGGCAGGGCTACGAGCAGTACTTC. Its translation: CASSPGQGYEQYF. The J gene is TRBJ2-7, the V gene TRBV11-2, with D maybe TRBD1 (5 bases). V lost 8 bases and J 3 bases, leaving 14 bases between the germline ends. Looked up from germline, CDR1 is SGHAT and CDR2 is FQNNGV. CDR3 length equals 13 residues. Together with reference TRBV11-2 and TRBJ2-7, the CDR3 gives the full variable domain: EAGVAQSPRYKIIEKRQSVAFWCNPISGHATLYWYQQILGQGPKLLIQFQNNGVVDDSQLPKDRFSAERLKGVDSTLKIQPAKLEDSAVYLCASSPGQGYEQYFGPGTRLTVT.

As to this clone: A far more abundant clone sits one base away, making this likely a read error. The conserved closing phenylalanine or tryptophan is absent in this CDR3, likely reflecting a read error. This chain connects TRBV6-5 to TRBJ1-2; weak D call: TRBD1 (5 bases). The CDR3 extends over 12 amino acids. The V gene's germline CDR1 is MNHEY and CDR2 SVGAGI. Deletions cut 8 bases from V and 2 bases from J, with 9 bases between. CDR3 protein: CASQGVNYGYTL. For the CDR3, the DNA is TGTGCCAGCCAGGGCGTCAACTATGGCTACACCCTC.

The V gene is TRBV30, the J gene TRBJ2-7; D is perhaps TRBD1 or TRBD2 (5 bases each). Trimming took 5 bases from V and 0 from J, leaving 17 bases between them. The V gene's germline CDR1 is GTSNPN and CDR2 SVGIG (reference sequence). This CDR3 has 15 amino acids. The CDR3 reads CAWCRGDLDSYEQYF. The DNA of the CDR3 is TGTGCCTGGTGCCGAGGGGACCTTGACTCCTACGAGCAGTACTTC.

The chain recombines TRBV15 with TRBJ2-1; TRBD2 matches 15 bases. Trimming removed 0 bases from V and 10 bases from J; junction bases left unmatched: 1. CDR3 length equals 15 residues. Looked up from germline, CDR1 is LNHNV and CDR2 is YYDKDF (reference sequence). The DNA of the CDR3 is TGTGCCACCAGCAGAGATGGGACTAGCGGGAGGGAGCAGTTCTTC. Encoded protein: CATSRDGTSGREQFF.

This clone was counted a few times. The chain carries TRBV7-8 and TRBJ2-7, with 8 bases aligning to TRBD2. The germline V gene encodes CDR1 SGHVS and CDR2 FQNEAQ. Germline trimming cut 2 bases from V and 3 bases from J; bases unmatched to any gene: 12. The CDR3 has 17 residues. The chain's CDR3 is CASSLTGEPGGGYEQYF. CDR3 coding DNA: TGTGCCAGCAGCTTAACCGGGGAGCCGGGAGGGGGCTACGAGCAGTACTTC.

As regards this clone: A read error may produce the germline difference seen at one junction end. The rearrangement joins TRBV7-7 to TRBJ2-5; TRBD1 agrees at 8 bases. The V gene's germline CDR1 is SSHAT and CDR2 FNYEAQ (reference sequence). CDR3 length: 14 residues. The CDR3: CASSSDRAAETQYF. DNA for the CDR3: TGTGCTAGCAGCTCGGACAGGGCGGCAGAGACCCAGTACTTC. Complete variable domain (other parts from reference TRBV7-7 and TRBJ2-5): GAGVSQSPRYKVTKRGQDVTLRCDPISSHATLYWYQQALGQGPEFLTYFNYEAQPDKSGLPSDRFSAERPEGSISTLTIQRTEQRDSAMYRCASSSDRAAETQYFGPGTRLLVL.

The chain recombines TRBV6-5 with TRBJ2-3; 8 bases agree with TRBD1. This CDR3 region has 15 residues. V was clipped by 2 bases and J by 1 base; unmatched bases: 2. CDR1 is MNHEY, CDR2 SVGAGI, per germline. Here the CDR3 reads CASSYGGQGTDTQYF. DNA of the CDR3: TGTGCCAGCAGTTACGGGGGACAGGGCACAGATACGCAGTATTTT.